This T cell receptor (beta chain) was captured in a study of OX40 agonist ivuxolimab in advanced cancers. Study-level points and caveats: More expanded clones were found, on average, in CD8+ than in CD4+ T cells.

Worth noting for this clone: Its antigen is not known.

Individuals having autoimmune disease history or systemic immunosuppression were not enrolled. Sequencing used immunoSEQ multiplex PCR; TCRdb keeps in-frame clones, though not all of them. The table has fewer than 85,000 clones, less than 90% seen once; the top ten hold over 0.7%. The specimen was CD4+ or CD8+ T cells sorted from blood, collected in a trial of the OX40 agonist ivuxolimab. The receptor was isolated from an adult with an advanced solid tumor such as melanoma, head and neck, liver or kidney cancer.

The CDR3 is CAWEPKSGVIYNEQFF. The CDR3 DNA is TGTGCCTGGGAACCAAAAAGCGGGGTCATCTACAATGAGCAGTTCTTC. The chain employs TRBV30 and TRBJ2-1; 7 nucleotides match TRBD2. CDR1 and CDR2 (germline): GTSNPN, SVGIG (reference sequence). The CDR3 runs 16 residues. Trimming removed 5 bases from V and 3 bases from J; junction bases left unmatched: 13.